Below are 32 T cell receptor beta chains sequenced from a single sample in a study of T cell changes during pregnancy in multiple sclerosis. Method: immunoSEQ multiplex PCR; TCRdb's copy keeps in-frame clones and lacks some. The repertoire holds over 90,000 clones, roughly 92% seen once, with 0.9% to 0.95% in the top ten. The input for sequencing was peripheral blood, taken after pregnancy. Receptor source: a female donor with multiple sclerosis, enrolled in a pregnancy study.

J is TRBJ1-2 and V is TRBV9, with D perhaps TRBD1 (6 bases). CDR1 SGDLS and CDR2 YYNGEE come from the germline V gene. The CDR3 loop spans 16 amino acids. Trimming cost V 4 bases and J 3 bases, with 19 bases left between them. CDR3 protein: CASSPSRGRLDYGYTF. The CDR3 DNA is TGTGCCAGCAGCCCCTCCAGGGGAAGACTCGACTATGGCTACACCTTC.

CDR3 region: CASSSLRFGNTIYF. For the CDR3, the DNA is TGTGCCAGCAGTTCCCTCCGGTTCGGAAACACCATATATTTT. The chain combines TRBV28 with TRBJ1-3; D remains ambiguous. Per the germline V gene, CDR1 is MDHEN and CDR2 is SYDVKM. This CDR3 has 14 residues. V lost 4 bases and J 4 bases, leaving 11 bases between the germline ends. Complete variable domain (other parts from reference TRBV28 and TRBJ1-3): DVKVTQSSRYLVKRTGEKVFLECVQDMDHENMFWYRQDPGLGLRLIYFSYDVKMKEKGDIPEGYSVSREKKERFSLILESASTNQTSMYLCASSSLRFGNTIYFGEGSWLTVV.

The J gene is TRBJ1-1, the V gene TRBV5-6; TRBD1 agrees at 7 bases. The CDR3 has 19 residues. Germline V gene data show CDR1 as SGHDT and CDR2 as YYEEEE. The ends lost 1 base at V and 2 bases at J; junction bases unmatched: 17. The CDR3 bases are TGTGCCAGCAGCTTGTGGCGGTATGGGGCAGGGGGGCGAAACACTGAAGCTTTCTTT. Amino acid sequence: CASSLWRYGAGGRNTEAFF.

The V and J genes are TRBV4-3 and TRBJ2-1, with 10 nucleotides matching TRBD2. Germline CDR1 and CDR2: LGHNA and YSLEER. This CDR3 is 18 amino acids long. With 4 bases clipped from V and 6 bases from J, the junction kept 15 bases outside the gene matches. The CDR3 region has the DNA TGCGCCAGCAGCCGTATAGCGGGGGGCCCACCAGGCGGCAATGAGCAGTTCTTC. This translates into CASSRIAGGPPGGNEQFF.

The CDR3: CASSQDRDTIYF. The DNA of the CDR3 is TGTGCCAGCAGCCAAGATAGAGACACCATATATTTT. This chain joins TRBV4-2 and TRBJ1-3; no clear D gene. Between the trimmed V and J ends, which lost 0 bases and 8 bases, there was a span of 5 bases. Looked up from germline, CDR1 is LGHNA and CDR2 is YNFKEQ. The CDR3 is made up of 12 amino acids.

This rearrangement joins TRBV7-2 to TRBJ1-5; 10 bases are a match to TRBD1. The germline V gene encodes CDR1 SGHTA and CDR2 FQGNSA. The CDR3 is 15 residues long. J was trimmed by 4 bases and V by 5 bases; bases with no gene match: 5. In nucleotides, the CDR3 is TGTGCCAGCAGCCTAAGGACAGGGGGGAATCAGCCCCAGCATTTT. Translation gives CASSLRTGGNQPQHF. The variable domain in full, completed from reference TRBV7-2 and TRBJ1-5, reads GAGVSQSPSNKVTEKGKDVELRCDPISGHTALYWYRQSLGQGLEFLIYFQGNSAPDKSGLPSDRFSAERTGGSVSTLTIQRTQQEDSAVYLCASSLRTGGNQPQHFGDGTRLSIL.

V is TRBV5-4 and J is TRBJ2-2; D gene uncertain. The germline CDR1 and CDR2 sequences are SGHNT and YYREEE (reference sequence). With 1 base removed from V and 4 bases from J, the gap between germline ends came to 8 bases. This CDR3 contains 14 residues. CDR3: CASSLYLGTGELFF. The CDR3 DNA is TGTGCCAGCAGCTTGTACCTCGGCACCGGGGAGCTGTTTTTT.

The V gene is TRBV7-3, the J gene TRBJ2-1; the D gene is possibly TRBD1 (7 bases). Germline values: CDR1 SGHTA, CDR2 FQGTGA. Between the trimmed V and J ends, which lost 2 bases and 10 bases, there was a span of 9 bases. The CDR3 is 12 residues long. CDR3 sequence: CASSLGGGEQFF. For the CDR3, the DNA is TGTGCCAGCAGCTTAGGAGGGGGCGAGCAGTTCTTC.

This chain links TRBV4-3 with TRBJ1-4; 11 bases are shared with TRBD1. CDR1 is LGHNA, CDR2 YSLEER, per germline. Unmatched junction bases numbered 12, after V lost 2 bases and J lost 13 bases. CDR3 length: 16 residues. CDR3 region: CASSQPRGTGGTGLFF. In DNA, the CDR3 is TGCGCCAGCAGCCAACCTAGGGGGACAGGGGGGACTGGACTGTTTTTT.

This sequence joins TRBV6-4 and TRBJ1-4, with 8 bases aligning to TRBD1. V shed 4 bases and J 3 bases; nucleotides not matched to a gene: 4. Germline CDR1 and CDR2: MRHNA and SNTAGT. The CDR3 is 15 amino acids. The CDR3 coding sequence is TGTGCCAGCAGTGGCACAGGGGGTGCTAATGAAAAACTGTTTTTT. Its protein product is CASSGTGGANEKLFF.

This chain joins TRBV5-1 and TRBJ2-6; TRBD1 matches at 7 bases. Germline CDR1 and CDR2: SGHRS and YFSETQ. The CDR3 has 15 residues. The V gene end was trimmed by 3 bases and the J gene end by 3 bases; junction bases not matched to a gene: 3. The CDR3 is CASSSDRVGANVLTF. The CDR3 DNA reads as TGCGCCAGCAGCTCAGACAGGGTTGGGGCCAACGTCCTGACTTTC.

The chain combines TRBV14 with TRBJ2-5; D perhaps matches TRBD1 (6 bases). Between the trimmed V and J ends, which lost 5 bases and 4 bases, there was a span of 11 bases. The CDR3 is made up of 13 amino acids. Germline V CDR1 and CDR2: SGHDN, FVKESK. In nucleotides, the CDR3 is TGTGCCAGCAGCTACCGGACAGTAGAGACCCAGTACTTC. Translation gives CASSYRTVETQYF.

This rearrangement joins TRBV19 to TRBJ1-2; D uncertain. The V gene lost 7 bases and the J gene lost 8 bases, with 14 bases spanning the gap. Germline V lookup: CDR1 LNHDA, CDR2 SQIVND (reference sequence). The CDR3 runs 12 residues. The CDR3: CASTDGFLGYTF. In DNA form, the CDR3 reads TGTGCCAGTACCGACGGGTTTTTGGGCTACACCTTC. Combining the CDR3 with reference TRBV19 and TRBJ1-2 gives the whole variable domain DGGITQSPKYLFRKEGQNVTLSCEQNLNHDAMYWYRQDPGQGLRLIYYSQIVNDFQKGDIAEGYSVSREKKESFPLTVTSAQKNPTAFYLCASTDGFLGYTFGSGTRLTVV.

V gene TRBV7-2 combines with J gene TRBJ2-5; possible D gene TRBD1, 5 bases. Near its end, the DNA agrees better with TRBJ2-7, so the J call may be wrong. Germline V CDR1 and CDR2: SGHTA, FQGNSA. The CDR3 is 15 residues long. Here the CDR3 reads CASSPYRSLNYEQYF. In DNA form, the CDR3 reads TGTGCCAGCAGCCCCTACAGGTCCCTTAACTACGAGCAGTACTTC.

The chain combines TRBV27 with TRBJ2-2; 11 bases line up with TRBD2. Germline V lookup: CDR1 MNHEY, CDR2 SMNVEV (reference sequence). CDR3 length: 17 residues. After removal of 4 bases from V and 3 bases from J, the junction contained 7 bases not matched to a gene. CDR3 protein: CASSSTSGGWDTGELFF. CDR3 coding DNA: TGTGCCAGCAGTTCCACTAGCGGGGGCTGGGACACCGGGGAGCTGTTTTTT.

The rearrangement links TRBV11-2 to TRBJ2-1; 13 nucleotides align to TRBD2. The CDR3 extends over 18 amino acids. Trimming cost V 3 bases and J 5 bases; bases outside gene matches: 10. Looked up from germline, CDR1 is SGHAT and CDR2 is FQNNGV. The CDR3 spells CASSFTSGGARNDNEQFF. Here the CDR3 DNA reads TGTGCCAGCAGCTTTACTAGCGGGGGGGCTAGAAATGACAATGAGCAGTTCTTC.

The V call is TRBV5-4, the J call TRBJ2-2, with 10 bases identical to TRBD2. The length of the CDR3 is 15 residues. V lost 5 bases to trimming and J lost 7 bases; unmatched junction nucleotides: 8. CDR1 is SGHNT, CDR2 YYREEE, per germline (reference sequence). For the CDR3, the DNA is TGTGCCAGCAGTCCCGGGACTAGCGTGGTCGGGGAGCTGTTTTTT. Translated: CASSPGTSVVGELFF.

The chain links TRBV5-4 to TRBJ1-3; D gene unclear. Germline CDR1 is SGHNT and CDR2 is YYREEE (reference sequence). The CDR3 spans 16 residues. V was shortened by 2 bases and J by 8 bases, with 20 bases between the two germline ends. CDR3 amino acids: CASSLGSALNGDTIYF. In DNA, the CDR3 is TGTGCCAGCAGCTTAGGGTCGGCTCTGAACGGGGACACCATATATTTT.

The J gene is TRBJ2-1, the V gene TRBV7-9, with 9 bases identical to TRBD1. Germline values: CDR1 SEHNR, CDR2 FQNEAQ (reference sequence). The CDR3 totals 16 residues. V lost 5 bases and J lost 7; bases outside the gene matches: 12. The CDR3 here is CASSPLVDRGTNEQFF. The CDR3 nucleotides are TGTGCCAGCAGCCCATTGGTGGACAGGGGAACTAATGAGCAGTTCTTC.

CDR3 in DNA: TGTGCCAGCAGTGGGCACTCGGGGAAGGGTACAGATACGCAGTATTTT. Residues: CASSGHSGKGTDTQYF. The rearrangement joins TRBV25-1 to TRBJ2-3; perhaps TRBD2 as D (5 bases). Germline CDR1 is MGHDK and CDR2 is SYGVNS. V was pared by 4 bases and J by 3 bases, with 17 bases between. The CDR3 totals 16 residues.

The gene calls are TRBV11-3 and TRBJ2-5, with a weak D call TRBD2 (6 bases). The CDR3 sequence is 13 residues long. Germline V gene data show CDR1 as SGHNT and CDR2 as YENEEA. V lost 9 bases, J lost 1 base, and 12 bases lay in between. The CDR3 DNA sequence: TGTGCCAGTTCGCGGGACTTCCAAGAGACCCAGTACTTC. The encoded protein is CASSRDFQETQYF.

This chain links TRBV7-8 with TRBJ2-1; 12 bases fit TRBD2. The V gene's germline CDR1 is SGHVS and CDR2 FQNEAQ. Trimming took 1 base from V and 3 from J; bases not matched to a gene: 4. The CDR3 is made up of 17 amino acids. CDR3 bases: TGTGCCAGCAGCTTAGGCTGGACTAGCGGGATCTACAATGAGCAGTTCTTC. Its protein is CASSLGWTSGIYNEQFF.

The chain employs TRBV7-9 and TRBJ1-2; 10 nucleotides line up with TRBD1. Looked up from germline, CDR1 is SEHNR and CDR2 is FQNEAQ (reference sequence). The junction had 6 bases not matched to a gene; V was cut back by 6 bases and J by 8 bases. The CDR3 covers 13 residues. The chain's CDR3 is CASRGQGREGYTF. DNA of the CDR3: TGTGCCAGCAGGGGACAGGGGAGAGAGGGCTACACCTTC.

The chain carries TRBV6-5 and TRBJ1-1, with 8 bases fitting TRBD1. With V trimmed by 2 bases and J by 5 bases, 4 bases remained unmatched. The CDR3 length is 14 residues. Germline lookup yields CDR1 MNHEY and CDR2 SVGAGI. The CDR3 nucleotides read TGTGCCAGCAGTTACCAGGGGGCGAAAACTGAAGCTTTCTTT. It encodes CASSYQGAKTEAFF.

This chain's CDR3 is CASSQEGGLAGVETQYF. In DNA, the CDR3 is TGTGCCAGCAGCCAAGAAGGGGGACTAGCGGGAGTAGAGACCCAGTACTTC. The genes are TRBV4-2 and TRBJ2-5; 14 bases are shared with TRBD2. The V gene's germline CDR1 is LGHNA and CDR2 YNFKEQ. V shed 0 bases and J 4 bases; nucleotides not matched to a gene: 4. CDR3 length: 17 amino acids.

The chain employs TRBV5-4 and TRBJ2-7; 11 nucleotides align to TRBD2. CDR3 length: 17 residues. Trimming took 4 bases from V and 3 from J; bases not matched to a gene: 12. Germline V gene data show CDR1 as SGHNT and CDR2 as YYREEE (reference sequence). CDR3 amino acids: CASSMRWGTSGNYEQYF. CDR3 sequence (DNA): TGTGCCAGCAGCATGAGGTGGGGGACTAGCGGAAACTACGAGCAGTACTTC.

This chain connects TRBV28 to TRBJ2-7; 7 bases are shared with TRBD1. The germline CDR1 and CDR2 sequences are MDHEN and SYDVKM. This CDR3 comprises 13 residues. V lost 5 bases to trimming and J lost 4 bases; unmatched junction nucleotides: 5. The CDR3 DNA sequence: TGTGCCAGCAGTCGGGGACAGCAGTACGAGCAGTACTTC. Encoded protein: CASSRGQQYEQYF.

The chain recombines TRBV11-2 with TRBJ1-6; D not certain. CDR1 and CDR2 from the germline V gene are SGHAT and FQNNGV. With 5 bases removed from V and 4 bases from J, the gap between germline ends came to 9 bases. This CDR3 has 14 residues. The CDR3 DNA sequence: TGTGCCAGCAGCGCCCAGGTTTATAATTCACCCCTCCACTTT. Amino acid sequence: CASSAQVYNSPLHF.

This clone appeared once. The chain has TRBV28 and TRBJ2-7; no firm D call. The CDR3 runs 13 residues. The V end was cut by 5 bases, the J end by 2 bases, with 10 bases between. Germline V CDR1 and CDR2: MDHEN, SYDVKM. CDR3 DNA sequence: TGTGCCAGCAGTCCACAATCCACCTACGAGCAGTACTTC. Translation: CASSPQSTYEQYF. The complete variable domain, with remaining parts taken from reference TRBV28 and TRBJ2-7, reads DVKVTQSSRYLVKRTGEKVFLECVQDMDHENMFWYRQDPGLGLRLIYFSYDVKMKEKGDIPEGYSVSREKKERFSLILESASTNQTSMYLCASSPQSTYEQYFGPGTRLTVT.

This clone showed up just once. The gene calls are TRBV6-1 and TRBJ1-1, with D uncertain. The ends were cut back, 7 bases at V and 3 bases at J, with 9 bases in the middle. The CDR3 consists of 12 residues. Per germline, CDR1 MNHNS and CDR2 SASEGT. The CDR3 sequence is CASKRRDTEAFF. Written as DNA, the CDR3 is TGTGCCAGCAAAAGGAGGGACACTGAAGCTTTCTTT.

This rearrangement joins TRBV7-2 to TRBJ1-1, with D possibly matching TRBD1 (6 bases). The CDR3 runs to 16 residues. V lost 5 bases and J lost 0, with 16 bases in between. Germline V gene sequence: CDR1 SGHTA, CDR2 FQGNSA. CDR3 in amino acids: CASSLFGQFMNTEAFF. The CDR3 DNA follows: TGTGCCAGCAGCCTTTTCGGACAGTTCATGAACACTGAAGCTTTCTTT.

This chain uses TRBV19 with TRBJ2-5; unclear D gene. The CDR3 totals 12 residues. The V gene's germline CDR1 is LNHDA and CDR2 SQIVND (reference sequence). V lost 4 bases and J 7 bases, leaving 10 bases between the germline ends. This CDR3 reads CASSSGPRTQYF. Here the CDR3 DNA reads TGTGCCAGTAGTAGTGGGCCACGGACCCAGTACTTC.